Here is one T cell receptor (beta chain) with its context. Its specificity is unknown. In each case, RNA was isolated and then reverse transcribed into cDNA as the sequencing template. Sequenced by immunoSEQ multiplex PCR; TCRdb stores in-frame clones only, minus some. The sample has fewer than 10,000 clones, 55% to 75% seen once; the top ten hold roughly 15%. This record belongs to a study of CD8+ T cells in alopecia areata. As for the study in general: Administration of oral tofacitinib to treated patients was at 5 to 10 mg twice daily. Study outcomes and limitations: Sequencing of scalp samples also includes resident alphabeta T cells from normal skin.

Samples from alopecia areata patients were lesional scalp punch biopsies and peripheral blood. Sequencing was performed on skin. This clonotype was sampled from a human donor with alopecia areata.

The chain's CDR3 is CATSRDGGRGETQYF. CDR3 in DNA: TGTGCCACCAGCAGAGATGGGGGGCGCGGGGAGACCCAGTACTTC. V usage is TRBV15 and J usage is TRBJ2-5; possibly TRBD1 or TRBD2 for D (6 bases each). The CDR3 length is 15 residues. With 0 bases removed from V and 5 bases from J, the gap between germline ends came to 13 bases. The germline V gene has CDR1 LNHNV and CDR2 YYDKDF (reference sequence).